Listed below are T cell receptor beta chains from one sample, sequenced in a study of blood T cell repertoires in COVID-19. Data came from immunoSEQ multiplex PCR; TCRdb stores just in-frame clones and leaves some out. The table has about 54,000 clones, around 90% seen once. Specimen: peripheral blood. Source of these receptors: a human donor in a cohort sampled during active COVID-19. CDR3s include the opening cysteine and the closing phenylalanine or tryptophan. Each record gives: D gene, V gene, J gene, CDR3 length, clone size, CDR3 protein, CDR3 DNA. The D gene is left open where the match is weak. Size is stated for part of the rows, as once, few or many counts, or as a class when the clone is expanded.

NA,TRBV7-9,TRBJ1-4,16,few,CASSLVTRGRGEKLFF,TGTGCCAGCAGCTTAGTTACCCGGGGGAGAGGAGAAAAACTGTTTTTT
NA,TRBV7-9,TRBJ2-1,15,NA,CASSFGQYSYNEQFF,TGTGCCAGCAGCTTCGGACAGTACTCCTACAATGAGCAGTTCTTC
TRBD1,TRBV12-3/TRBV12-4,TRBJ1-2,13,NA,CASSFLGQGNLTF,TGTGCCAGCAGTTTTCTAGGACAGGGAAATCTCACCTTC
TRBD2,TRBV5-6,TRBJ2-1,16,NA,CASSQSGRATYNEQFF,TGTGCCAGCAGCCAGAGCGGGAGGGCTACTTACAATGAGCAGTTCTTC
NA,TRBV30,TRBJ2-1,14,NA,CACPRRGNHNEQFF,TGTGCCTGTCCTCGACGGGGAAACCACAATGAGCAGTTCTTC
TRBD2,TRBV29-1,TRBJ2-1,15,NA,CSVRFRTSGSGEQFF,TGCAGCGTTAGGTTTAGGACTAGCGGGTCGGGTGAGCAGTTCTTC
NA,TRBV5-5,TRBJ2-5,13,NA,CASSFPYGETQYF,TGTGCCAGCAGCTTCCCCTACGGAGAGACCCAGTACTTC
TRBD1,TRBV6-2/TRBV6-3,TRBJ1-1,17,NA,CASSNQTPGQGNTEAFF,TGTGCCAGCAGCAACCAAACACCGGGACAGGGGAACACTGAAGCTTTCTTT
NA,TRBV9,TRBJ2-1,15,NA,CASSSYSGDYNEQFF,TGTGCCAGCAGCTCCTATAGCGGAGACTACAATGAGCAGTTCTTC
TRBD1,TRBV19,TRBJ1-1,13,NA,CASGSGGWTEAFF,TGTGCCAGTGGTTCAGGGGGGTGGACTGAAGCTTTCTTT
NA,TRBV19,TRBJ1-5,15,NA,CASSWDNYSNQPQHF,TGTGCCAGTAGTTGGGACAACTATAGCAATCAGCCCCAGCATTTT
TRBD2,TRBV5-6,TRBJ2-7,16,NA,CASSLVGSGASYEQYF,TGTGCCAGCAGCTTGGTTGGTAGCGGGGCCTCCTACGAGCAGTACTTC
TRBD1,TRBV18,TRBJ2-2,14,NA,CASSVTGGTGELFF,TGTGCCAGCTCTGTGACAGGGGGCACCGGGGAGCTGTTTTTT
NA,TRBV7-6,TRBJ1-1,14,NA,CASRPGQSNTEAFF,TGTGCCAGCAGACCCGGACAGTCGAACACTGAAGCTTTCTTT
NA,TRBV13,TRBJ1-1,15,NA,CASSFSLRENTEAFF,TGTGCCAGCAGCTTTTCCCTCAGGGAGAACACTGAAGCTTTCTTT
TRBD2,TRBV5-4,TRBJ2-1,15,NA,CASSLDGRAYNEQFF,TGTGCCAGCAGCTTGGACGGGAGGGCCTACAATGAGCAGTTCTTC
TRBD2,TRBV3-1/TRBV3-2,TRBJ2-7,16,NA,CASRDPTSGLPYEQYF,TGTGCCAGCAGAGACCCAACTAGCGGACTTCCCTACGAGCAGTACTTC
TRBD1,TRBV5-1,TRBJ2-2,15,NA,CASSPTGGRTGELFF,TGCGCCAGCAGCCCTACAGGGGGCCGTACCGGGGAGCTGTTTTTT
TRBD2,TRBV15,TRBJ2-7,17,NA,CATSSSIHSGNSYEQYF,TGTGCCACCAGCAGCTCTATACATAGCGGGAACTCCTACGAGCAGTACTTC
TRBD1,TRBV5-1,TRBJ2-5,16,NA,CASRTGGFGIKETQYF,TGCGCCAGCAGGACAGGGGGCTTTGGTATAAAAGAGACCCAGTACTTC
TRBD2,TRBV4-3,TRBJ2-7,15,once,CASSQFGEGTGEQYF,TGCGCCAGCAGCCAATTCGGGGAGGGGACGGGCGAGCAGTACTTC
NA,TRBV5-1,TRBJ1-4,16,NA,CASSLGTVATNEKLFF,TGCGCCAGCAGCTTGGGGACAGTCGCCACTAATGAAAAACTGTTTTTT
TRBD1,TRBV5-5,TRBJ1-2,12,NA,CASSVDRVGYTF,TGTGCCAGCAGCGTCGACAGGGTTGGCTACACCTTC
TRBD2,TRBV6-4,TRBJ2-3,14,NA,CAHTTSWPTDTQYF,TGTGCCCACACGACTAGCTGGCCCACAGATACGCAGTATTTT
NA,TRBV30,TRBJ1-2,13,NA,CAWSVGDAGGYTF,TGTGCCTGGAGTGTGGGAGACGCCGGTGGCTACACCTTC
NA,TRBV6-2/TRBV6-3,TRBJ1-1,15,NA,CASSYRGHVNTEAFF,TGTGCCAGCAGTTACAGGGGCCACGTGAACACTGAAGCTTTCTTT
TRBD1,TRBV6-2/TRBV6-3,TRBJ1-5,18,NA,CASSYPFGQGGSNQPQHF,TGTGCCAGCAGTTACCCCTTCGGACAGGGGGGTAGCAATCAGCCCCAGCATTTT
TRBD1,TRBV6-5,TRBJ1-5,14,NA,CASSQGQGNQPQHF,TGTGCCAGCAGTCAGGGACAGGGGAATCAGCCCCAGCATTTT
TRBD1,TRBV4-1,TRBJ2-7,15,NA,CASSQEDRGNYEQYF,TGCGCCAGCAGCCAAGAGGACAGGGGCAACTACGAGCAGTACTTC
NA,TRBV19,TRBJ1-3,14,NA,CASSPREARNTIYF,TGTGCCAGTAGTCCACGGGAAGCGAGAAACACCATATATTTT
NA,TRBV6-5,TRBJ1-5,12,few,CASSQMNQPQHF,TGTGCCAGCAGCCAGATGAATCAGCCCCAGCATTTT
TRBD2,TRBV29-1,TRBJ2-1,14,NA,CSGVLAEAYNEQFF,TGCAGCGGCGTACTAGCGGAGGCCTACAATGAGCAGTTCTTC
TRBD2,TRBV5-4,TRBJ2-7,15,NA,CASSLGTSGSYEQYF,TGTGCCAGCAGCCTGGGAACTAGCGGCTCCTACGAGCAGTACTTC
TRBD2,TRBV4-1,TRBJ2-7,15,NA,CASSQEWTSAYEQYF,TGCGCCAGCAGCCAAGAATGGACTAGTGCCTACGAGCAGTACTTC
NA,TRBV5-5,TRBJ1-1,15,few,CASSLERRKVEEAFF,TGTGCCAGCAGCTTGGAACGGCGGAAGGTTGAGGAAGCTTTCTTT
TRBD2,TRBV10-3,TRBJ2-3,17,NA,CAISQTSGGPPSDTQYF,TGTGCCATCAGCCAGACTAGCGGGGGGCCGCCTTCAGATACGCAGTATTTT
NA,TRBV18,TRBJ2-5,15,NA,CASSSLGLPQETQYF,TGTGCCAGCTCTTCCCTGGGACTTCCACAAGAGACCCAGTACTTC
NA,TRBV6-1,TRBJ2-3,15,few,CASSEVSGGTDTQYF,TGTGCCAGCAGTGAGGTTAGCGGTGGCACAGATACGCAGTATTTT
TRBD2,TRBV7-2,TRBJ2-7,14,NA,CASSTTSGTHEQYF,TGTGCCAGCAGCACGACTAGCGGGACTCACGAGCAGTACTTC
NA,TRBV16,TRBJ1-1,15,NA,CASSQSRVVNTEAFF,TGTGCCAGCAGCCAATCCCGGGTTGTGAACACTGAAGCTTTCTTT
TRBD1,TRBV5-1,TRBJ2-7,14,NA,CASSLSRTGPEQYF,TGCGCCAGCAGCTTGAGTCGGACAGGGCCCGAGCAGTACTTC
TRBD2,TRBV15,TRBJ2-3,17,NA,CATSRDRTSGRPDTQYF,TGTGCCACCAGCAGAGATCGGACTAGCGGGAGGCCTGATACGCAGTATTTT
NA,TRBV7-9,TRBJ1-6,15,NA,CASSPGRTYNSPLHF,TGTGCCAGCAGCCCAGGTCGGACCTATAATTCACCCCTCCACTTT
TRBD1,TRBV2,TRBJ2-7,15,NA,CASSEEGTGPYEQYF,TGTGCCAGCAGTGAAGAAGGGACAGGGCCATACGAGCAGTACTTC
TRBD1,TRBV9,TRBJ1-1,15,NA,CASSVGHRGPTEAFF,TGTGCCAGCAGCGTAGGTCACAGGGGGCCCACTGAAGCTTTCTTT
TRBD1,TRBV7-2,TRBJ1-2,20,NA,CASSLAWGKAGQGPNYGYTF,TGTGCCAGCAGCTTAGCGTGGGGGAAAGCGGGACAGGGACCTAACTATGGCTACACCTTC
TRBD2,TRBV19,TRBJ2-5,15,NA,CASSVTSGRRETQYF,TGTGCCAGTAGTGTGACTAGCGGGAGACGGGAGACCCAGTACTTC
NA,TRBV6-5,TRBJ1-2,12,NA,CASSPNRVGYTF,TGTGCCAGCAGTCCTAACAGGGTCGGCTACACCTTC
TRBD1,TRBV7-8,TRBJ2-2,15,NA,CASSQSGTGNGELFF,TGTGCCAGCAGCCAATCCGGGACAGGGAACGGGGAGCTGTTTTTT
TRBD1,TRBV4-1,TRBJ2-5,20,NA,CASSQDRRQGVGVRQETQYF,TGCGCCAGCAGCCAAGATAGGCGCCAGGGGGTAGGGGTTCGCCAAGAGACCCAGTACTTC
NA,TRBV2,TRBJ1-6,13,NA,CASSDRKNSPLHF,TGTGCCAGCAGTGACAGAAAGAATTCACCCCTCCACTTT
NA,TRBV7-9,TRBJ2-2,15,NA,CASSLDDPRTGELFF,TGTGCCAGCAGCTTAGACGATCCGCGGACCGGGGAGCTGTTTTTT
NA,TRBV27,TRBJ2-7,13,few,CASSVDSSYEQYF,TGTGCCAGCAGCGTGGACAGCTCCTACGAGCAGTACTTC
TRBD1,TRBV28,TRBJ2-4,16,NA,CASSYDRGAVVDIQYF,TGTGCCAGCAGCTATGACAGGGGCGCGGTGGTGGACATTCAGTACTTC
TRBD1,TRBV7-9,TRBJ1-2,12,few,CASSATGYGYTF,TGTGCCAGCAGCGCGACAGGGTATGGCTACACCTTC